This TCR beta chain was retrieved from a study of blood T cell repertoires in COVID-19. In the authors' workflow: Amplification of reference gene primers was used by the study to estimate nucleated cell counts. Sequencing was performed with immunoSEQ multiplex PCR; in TCRdb, only in-frame clones are kept and a portion is missing. D and trimming were read from the DNA, whereas the V and J calls and clone size are those reported in that table. Among roughly 70,000 clones listed, 80% were seen once. CDR1 is ENHRY, CDR2 SYGVKD, per germline. Trimming took 2 bases from V and 5 from J; bases not matched to a gene: 6. This CDR3 is 16 amino acids long. The sample holds one count of this clone.

The chain combines TRBV10-3 with TRBJ1-5; TRBD1 matches 10 bases. This clonotype was sampled from a man in his 70s who had recovered from COVID-19. The sample was peripheral blood. The CDR3 region has the DNA TGTGCCATCAGTGAGGCGAAGACAGGGGGCGATCAGCCCCAGCATTTT. The encoded protein is CAISEAKTGGDQPQHF.